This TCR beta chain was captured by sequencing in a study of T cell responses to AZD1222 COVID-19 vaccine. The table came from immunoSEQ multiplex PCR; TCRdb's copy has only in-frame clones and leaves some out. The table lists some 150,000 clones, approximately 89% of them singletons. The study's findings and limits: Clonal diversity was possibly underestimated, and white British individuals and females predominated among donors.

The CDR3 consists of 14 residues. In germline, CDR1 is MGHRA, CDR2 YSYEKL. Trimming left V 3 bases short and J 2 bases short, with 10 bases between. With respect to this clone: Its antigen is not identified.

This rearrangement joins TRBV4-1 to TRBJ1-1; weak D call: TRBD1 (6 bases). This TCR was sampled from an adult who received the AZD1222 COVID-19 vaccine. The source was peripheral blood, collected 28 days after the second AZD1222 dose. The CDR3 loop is CASSHGTFNTEAFF. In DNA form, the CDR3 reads TGCGCCAGCAGCCACGGGACATTCAACACTGAAGCTTTCTTT.